Ten or more counts support the clone carrying this TCR beta chain. The antigen remains undetermined. With the library built for alpha chains, this beta chain is off target and its frequency is not meaningful. The CDR3 is 13 residues long. Germline trimming cut 3 bases from V and 8 bases from J; bases unmatched to any gene: 4. The sample is drawn from a study of spatial heterogeneity in lung cancer. Time point described: sample taken at primary tumor resection. From tumor, nontumor lung or frozen PBMC, whole RNA was taken unsorted for sequencing. Findings and limits, study-wide: Ubiquitous and regional expanded TCR counts mirrored ubiquitous and regional nonsynonymous mutation counts, respectively. Coverage of tumor T cells, an estimated figure, was approximately 7.7% for alpha and approximately 13% for beta chains. Tumor mutation counts were tracked by expanded intratumoral alpha and beta TCR counts.

Every TCR cDNA molecule carried a tag that served as a unique molecular identifier. TCRdb analysed the 5' RACE reads with MiXCR anew, one entry per CDR3 protein. The sample has 3,000 to 4,000 distinct CDR3 sequences; approximately 8.8% are singletons. This receptor was taken from a male donor with early-stage non-small cell lung cancer. The rearrangement uses TRBV12-3 or TRBV12-4 and TRBJ1-1; 9 bases are a match to TRBD1. The specimen comprised lung tumor tissue, sampled at surgery. This CDR3 is CASSLGQGAEAFF. DNA of the CDR3: TGTGCCAGCAGTTTGGGACAGGGAGCCGAAGCTTTCTTT.